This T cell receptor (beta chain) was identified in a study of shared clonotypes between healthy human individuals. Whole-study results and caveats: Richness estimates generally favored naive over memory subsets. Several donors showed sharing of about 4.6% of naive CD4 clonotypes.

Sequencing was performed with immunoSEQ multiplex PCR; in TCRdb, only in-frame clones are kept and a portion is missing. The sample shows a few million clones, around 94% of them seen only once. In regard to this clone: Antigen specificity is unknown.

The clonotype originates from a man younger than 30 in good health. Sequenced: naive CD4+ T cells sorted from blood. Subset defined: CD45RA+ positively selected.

For the CDR3, the DNA is TGTGCCAGCAGCTCGATGGGACAGGTGGCAGCTTTCTTT. It codes for CASSSMGQVAAFF. V is TRBV5-6 and J is TRBJ1-1, with 8 bases matching TRBD1. With V trimmed by 3 bases and J by 10 bases, 8 bases remained unmatched. The CDR3 is made up of 13 amino acids. Germline loops: CDR1 SGHDT, CDR2 YYEEEE.